This TCR beta chain emerged from a study of shared clonotypes between healthy human individuals (dated by TCRdb to 2020 to 2022). For the study in its entirety: Three men and a couple of women, aged 18 to 49 years, made up the cohort. To increase sequencing depth and limit assay-specific biases, TCR repertoire library preparation and sequencing were carried out by different laboratories using diverse techniques. Each donor's leukapheresis produced roughly between about 0.85 and 10 billion PBMCs. For each donor, CD4 naive and CD4 memory were each run on three plates, CD8 naive on two plates, and CD8 memory on one plate. The study deeply sequenced blood TCR repertoires of five healthy adults to estimate repertoire size and the extent of clonotype sharing between individuals.

TCR CDR3 regions were amplified from genomic DNA by multiplex PCR using the deep immunoSEQ assay. Extracted genomic DNA from each cell subset was spread evenly across all wells of several immunoSEQ 96-well plates, with each plate serving as a replicate. For sorted subsets, each replicate PCR was loaded with around 220 ng genomic DNA, equivalent to 30,000 or so T cell genomes. The purified libraries were quantified using a Qubit 3.0 fluorometer, sized with a Bioanalyzer 2100, and then quantified again using the KAPA Library Quantification kit. A separate single-read 150-cycle Illumina NextSeq 550 flow cell was used to sequence each immunoSEQ 96-well plate. The original pipeline was this. Because the immunoSEQ output held only junctional sequences and lacked quality scores, the filtering could not match the filtering applied to full-length reads. To assign V/J genes and CDR3, sequences were annotated using PyIR, a Python wrapper for IgBLAST v1.9, with IMGT germline references. Any read was removed if the V/J assignment was weak (E-value above 1e-6), the CDR3 was missing, or the read contained stop codons, out-of-frame junctions, or ambiguous translated residues. V3J clonotypes were defined as sequences sharing the same inferred V gene, J gene, and CDR3 amino acid sequence. To compute the percentage overlap between repertoires, the number of shared unique clonotypes was divided by the size of the smaller repertoire. Richness of each repertoire was evaluated using RTK rarefaction, the Chao1 estimator, and Recon v2.1 estimates of unobserved clonotypes. For all TCRbeta clonotypes obtained by the gDNA method from a handful of donors, generation probabilities were computed with OLGA. This is the immuneACCESS table as TCRdb keeps it, with only in-frame sequences that have V and J called. A part of the clones is gone; compared with another copy, unresolved V genes explain less than half, and the rest is unexplained. The V and J calls and clone size come from that table; D and trimming were worked out from the DNA. The sample table shows hundreds of thousands of clones, and 60% to 80% are seen once. Under 2% of the sample rests with the top ten.

On this clone itself: Its antigen is not yet known. Qualities for individual bases were not recorded, and no much larger clone is one base off.

The donors were healthy, HIV-negative adults who had no recently reported acute infections or vaccinations. All donors were Caucasian adults living in Nashville, Tennessee, USA. CD4+ T cells were enriched by magnetic negative selection, after which naive cells were positively selected on CD45RA and the negative fraction was taken as the memory subset. Blood was collected by leukapheresis, and PBMCs were isolated by Ficoll-Histopaque density gradient centrifugation and then cryopreserved in liquid nitrogen vapor phase. Analytical flow cytometry was used to check the purity and quantity of each magnetically sorted T cell population. Genomic DNA was isolated from every sorted fraction and measured by UV absorbance on a Nanodrop 2000c. Trimming takes 7 bases from V and 0 bases from J, and the germline ends sit 11 bases apart. Spanning cysteine to phenylalanine, the CDR3 consists of 14 amino acids. Only the CDR3 region is kept as DNA, spanning 42 bases read in frame from base 1. From a lookup of the germline V gene, CDR1 and CDR2 are SNHLY and FYNNEI.

General study outcomes and caveats: Sharing across a few donors was observed for 5% to 6.5% of naive CD4, less than 4% of naive CD8, about 2.3% of memory CD4, and about 0.4% of memory CD8 clonotypes. Rarefaction of sorted-subset datasets indicated incomplete sequencing despite the large sequencing depth. Clonotypes shared by all four sorted-subset donors showed higher generation probabilities than non-shared clonotypes. Sampling was limited to blood, and TCR repertoires in tissue likely differ from TCR repertoires in blood. The genetic and exposure-history diversity represented was limited by the small number of donors. Pairwise subsampling led to the expectation that sequencing depth would affect the degree of clonotype sharing among donors. Naive subsets generally had larger estimated clonotype richness than memory subsets did.

Source material: memory CD4+ T cells sorted from blood. The cell subset or site label, as the study defines it: CD45RA-negative fraction. This receptor was taken from a woman in her thirties in good health. The rearrangement joined TRBV2 to TRBJ2-3, with the D gene not clear enough to name. The CDR3 protein sequence reads: CASNRLTSTDTQYF. The DNA sequence is as follows: TGTGCCAGCAATCGGCTAACTAGCACAGATACGCAGTATTTT. The full variable domain, with segments outside the CDR3 supplied by the reference TRBV2 and TRBJ2-3 proteins, appears as EPEVTQTPSHQVTQMGQEVILRCVPISNHLYFYWYRQILGQKVEFLVSFYNNEISEKSEIFDDQFSVERPDGSNFTLKIRSTKLEDSAMYFCASNRLTSTDTQYFGPGTRLTVL.